A single sample is the source of the 28 T cell receptor beta chains below, sequenced in a study of T cells after yellow fever vaccination. TCRdb independently ran MiXCR on the 5' RACE reads; one entry per CDR3 protein. The profile covers approximately 600,000 distinct CDR3 sequences, with 9% to 15% appearing a single time and just under 15% taken by the ten largest. Source: PBMCs, taken on the day of the yellow fever booster vaccination. These receptors were obtained from a man aged 25 to 45 who received the YFV17D yellow fever vaccine.

The rearrangement links TRBV12-3 or TRBV12-4 to TRBJ2-1, with D maybe TRBD2 (5 bases). This CDR3 comprises 12 residues. The ends were cut back, 3 bases at V and 12 bases at J, with 12 bases in the middle. CDR3 nucleotides: TGTGCCAGCAGTTTTGAGAGGCGGGCGCAGTTCTTC. This translates into CASSFERRAQFF.

The V gene is TRBV20-1, the J gene TRBJ2-1; D unresolved. The length of the CDR3 is 13 residues. Germline V gene data show CDR1 as DFQATT and CDR2 as SNEGSKA (reference sequence). V lost 4 bases and J 0 bases, leaving 7 bases between the germline ends. CDR3 nucleotide sequence: TGCAGTGCTACCTCTCCCTCCTACAATGAGCAGTTCTTC. This translates into CSATSPSYNEQFF.

The chain has TRBV5-1 and TRBJ2-6; D is uncertain. This CDR3 has 18 amino acids. Trimming took 4 bases from V and 0 from J, leaving 17 bases between them. Looked up from germline, CDR1 is SGHRS and CDR2 is YFSETQ. CDR3 DNA: TGCGCCAGCAGCCCACAACAACGGTTGGGCTCTGGGGCCAACGTCCTGACTTTC. It translates to CASSPQQRLGSGANVLTF.

V and J are TRBV7-6 and TRBJ2-7; 8 nucleotides agree with TRBD1. Germline loops: CDR1 SGHVS, CDR2 FNYEAQ. This CDR3 comprises 18 residues. Losses at the gene ends were 5 bases for V and 2 bases for J; bases not matched to a gene: 17. CDR3 protein: CASSPSHWEGQGTYEQYF. The DNA of the CDR3 is TGTGCCAGCAGCCCTTCCCATTGGGAAGGACAGGGCACCTACGAGCAGTACTTC. Full variable domain (outside the CDR3, taken from reference TRBV7-6 and TRBJ2-7): GAGVSQSPRYKVTKRGQDVALRCDPISGHVSLYWYRQALGQGPEFLTYFNYEAQQDKSGLPNDRFSAERPEGSISTLTIQRTEQRDSAMYRCASSPSHWEGQGTYEQYFGPGTRLTVT.

This clonotype was seen a few times. The J gene is TRBJ1-5, the V gene TRBV30; D is possibly TRBD1 (6 bases). The V end was cut by 0 bases, the J end by 4 bases, with 13 bases between. The length of the CDR3 is 15 residues. Germline CDR1 and CDR2: GTSNPN and SVGIG (reference sequence). The CDR3 loop reads CAWSVQGRGNQPQHF. Here the CDR3 DNA reads TGTGCCTGGAGTGTGCAGGGGAGGGGGAATCAGCCCCAGCATTTT.

A word on this clonotype: Relative to the germline gene, one junction end is altered; a read error may explain this. The chain combines TRBV29-1 with TRBJ2-2, with D perhaps matching TRBD1 (6 bases). Germline V CDR1 and CDR2: SQVTM, ANQGSEA. The CDR3 sequence is 16 residues long. CDR3 amino acids: CSVVQGKYANTGELLF. The CDR3, as DNA: TGCAGCGTTGTACAGGGTAAATACGCGAACACCGGGGAGCTGCTTTTT.

This clonotype was found many times. This chain connects TRBV12-3 or TRBV12-4 to TRBJ1-1; possibly TRBD1 for D (5 bases). V was cut by 6 bases and J by 4 bases, with 15 bases left in between. CDR3 length: 14 residues. CDR3 amino acids: CASRLQRQGTEAFF. The CDR3 nucleotides are TGTGCCAGCAGGCTGCAGAGGCAGGGCACTGAAGCTTTCTTT.

V gene TRBV6-5 combines with J gene TRBJ2-5; no definite D call. The germline V and J ends were trimmed by 10 bases and 7 bases, with 10 bases remaining between them. From germline, CDR1 is MNHEY and CDR2 SVGAGI. The CDR3 totals 10 residues. DNA for the CDR3: TGTGCCAACCCCCTGAGGACCCAGTACTTC. The encoded protein is CANPLRTQYF.

This clonotype was found a few times. The J gene is TRBJ1-1, the V gene TRBV25-1; D is unresolved. In germline, CDR1 is MGHDK, CDR2 SYGVNS. This CDR3 has 11 amino acids. Between the trimmed V and J ends, which lost 8 bases and 8 bases, there was a span of 12 bases. CDR3 sequence (DNA): TGTGCCAGCGGCCGACATACCGAAGCTTTCTTT. This translates into CASGRHTEAFF.

This clonotype showed up just a few times. The chain carries TRBV6-5 and TRBJ1-1; weak D call: TRBD1 (5 bases). The germline V gene encodes CDR1 MNHEY and CDR2 SVGAGI. V lost 4 bases to trimming and J lost 0 bases, with 15 bases between them. The CDR3 totals 16 residues. In DNA, the CDR3 is TGTGCCAGCAGTTGGGGGAGAACAGTCCTGAACACTGAAGCTTTCTTT. Amino acids: CASSWGRTVLNTEAFF.

This clonotype was found a few times. The chain uses TRBV5-4 and TRBJ2-3; D is perhaps TRBD2 (9 bases). Trimming removed 2 bases at V and 3 bases at J, with 34 bases between. The V gene's germline CDR1 is SGHNT and CDR2 YYREEE (reference sequence). This CDR3 comprises 22 residues. CDR3 protein: CASSFATGGRGRVAGETDTQYF. The DNA of the CDR3 is TGTGCCAGCAGCTTCGCCACAGGGGGACGAGGAAGAGTAGCGGGAGAGACAGATACGCAGTATTTT.

The chain couples TRBV5-6 to TRBJ2-1, with D uncertain. Germline-derived CDR1 and CDR2 are SGHDT and YYEEEE. This CDR3 is built from 15 residues. V lost 0 bases and J lost 8, with 15 bases in between. CDR3 protein: CASSLGWNRGDEQFF. In nucleotides, the CDR3 is TGTGCCAGCAGCTTGGGTTGGAACAGAGGCGATGAGCAGTTCTTC. The full variable domain, completed using reference TRBV5-6 and TRBJ2-1, is DAGVTQSPTHLIKTRGQQVTLRCSPKSGHDTVSWYQQALGQGPQFIFQYYEEEERQRGNFPDRFSGHQFPNYSSELNVNALLLGDSALYLCASSLGWNRGDEQFFGPGTRLTVL.

Concerning this clonotype: The CDR3 does not close with the conserved phenylalanine or tryptophan, likely indicating a read error. The V and J genes are TRBV12-3 or TRBV12-4 and TRBJ2-1; no definite D call. Trimming took off 6 bases at V and 4 bases at J, with 13 bases between the two ends. The CDR3 runs to 14 residues. CDR3 DNA sequence: TGTGCCAGCAGCAATGATGTCTCGTACAATGAGCAGTTCTAC. Its translation: CASSNDVSYNEQFY.

This clonotype has just a few counts. The chain has TRBV7-2 and TRBJ2-3, with a weak D call TRBD1 (6 bases). CDR1 SGHTA and CDR2 FQGNSA come from the germline V gene. Trimming shortened V by 5 bases and J by 4 bases, and 16 bases separated the two germline ends. This CDR3 spans 15 amino acids. The CDR3 loop is CASSQPQGRSDTQYF. In DNA, the CDR3 is TGTGCCAGCAGCCAACCACAGGGAAGGTCAGATACGCAGTATTTT.

This clonotype was counted between two and nine times. The chain is built from TRBV27 and TRBJ2-7, with 13 bases that match TRBD2. The length of the CDR3 is 16 residues. Germline trimming cut 6 bases from V and 3 bases from J; bases unmatched to any gene: 8. Looked up from germline, CDR1 is MNHEY and CDR2 is SMNVEV (reference sequence). CDR3 DNA: TGTGCCAGCAGACTAGCCGGGACTAGCGGGATCTACGAGCAGTACTTC. Its translation: CASRLAGTSGIYEQYF.

The rearrangement links TRBV10-3 to TRBJ2-3; D remains ambiguous. Trimming stripped 10 bases from V and 0 bases from J, with 5 bases between. CDR1 is ENHRY and CDR2 is SYGVKD in the germline V gene. This CDR3 contains 11 residues. This CDR3 is CATKSTDTQYF. In DNA form, the CDR3 reads TGTGCCACCAAGAGCACAGATACGCAGTATTTT.

This chain connects TRBV5-1 to TRBJ2-5; 9 bases map to TRBD1. There are 16 residues in the CDR3. V trimming: 2 bases; J trimming: 5 bases; junction bases outside the gene matches: 10. Germline CDR1 reads SGHRS; CDR2 reads YFSETQ. The CDR3 protein is CASSLNYRGLGETQYF. The CDR3 DNA follows: TGCGCCAGCAGCTTAAATTACAGGGGGCTCGGCGAGACCCAGTACTTC.

J is TRBJ2-5 and V is TRBV19; D perhaps matches TRBD2 (5 bases). V was pared by 2 bases and J by 6 bases, with 13 bases between. The CDR3 extends over 14 amino acids. Germline V gives CDR1 LNHDA, CDR2 SQIVND (reference sequence). CDR3 region: CASSISGSGKTQYF. CDR3 coding DNA: TGTGCCAGTAGTATATCTGGGAGTGGAAAGACCCAGTACTTC.

This clonotype was observed a few times. The chain carries TRBV5-1 and TRBJ1-3; D ambiguous. V lost 6 bases, J lost 4 bases, and 17 bases lay in between. Germline values: CDR1 SGHRS, CDR2 YFSETQ. The CDR3 extends over 15 amino acids. The DNA for the CDR3 is TGCGCCAGCACCTTCAACGGGGTGGTCGGAAACACCATATATTTT. It yields the protein CASTFNGVVGNTIYF.

This chain links TRBV10-2 with TRBJ2-7; D unclear. V shed 4 bases and J shed 0 bases, with 13 bases lying between them. The CDR3 contains 15 residues. Germline V gene sequence: CDR1 WSHSY, CDR2 SAAADI. CDR3 loop: CASSGFGESSYEQYF. The CDR3 DNA sequence: TGCGCCAGCAGTGGTTTTGGAGAGAGCTCCTACGAGCAGTACTTC.

The chain recombines TRBV7-2 with TRBJ2-3; D call uncertain. With 4 bases removed from V and 7 bases from J, the gap between germline ends came to 12 bases. The CDR3 extends over 13 amino acids. Per germline, CDR1 SGHTA and CDR2 FQGNSA. The chain's CDR3 is CASSSQQSNTQYF. CDR3 in DNA: TGTGCCAGCAGCTCACAGCAATCTAATACGCAGTATTTT.

This clonotype was seen at least ten times. The chain has TRBV13 and TRBJ2-5, with D perhaps matching TRBD2 (5 bases). Trimming shortened V by 5 bases and J by 8 bases, and 15 bases separated the two germline ends. CDR3 length: 13 residues. Germline CDR1 PRHDT, CDR2 FYEKMQ (reference sequence). The CDR3 protein is CASSRGSQRTQYF. CDR3 sequence (DNA): TGTGCCAGCAGCCGAGGGTCCCAGAGAACCCAGTACTTC.

The J gene is TRBJ2-6, the V gene TRBV6-5; possibly TRBD1 for D (5 bases). CDR1 is MNHEY and CDR2 is SVGAGI in the germline V gene. The CDR3 has 17 residues. The ends were cut back, 2 bases at V and 3 bases at J, with 14 bases in the middle. The CDR3 protein is CASSYGRQSIGANVLTF. The CDR3 DNA reads TGTGCCAGCAGTTACGGGCGACAGTCTATTGGGGCCAACGTCCTGACTTTC.

This clonotype was detected many times. The rearrangement uses TRBV12-3 or TRBV12-4 and TRBJ1-1; no firm D call. V gave up 6 bases and J gave up 1 base, with 9 bases separating them. This CDR3 contains 13 residues. CDR3 sequence reads: CASSRGSNTEAFF. CDR3 DNA sequence: TGTGCCAGCAGCCGAGGGTCGAACACTGAAGCTTTCTTT.

This clonotype has only a few counts. V is TRBV7-6 and J is TRBJ1-6, with a tentative D call TRBD1 (6 bases). Germline V gene sequence: CDR1 SGHVS, CDR2 FNYEAQ. The CDR3 sequence is 14 residues long. V lost 1 base and J lost 8, with 9 bases in between. The CDR3 is CASSLEGGDSPLHF. In DNA form, the CDR3 reads TGTGCCAGCAGCTTAGAGGGGGGGGATTCACCCCTCCACTTT. The full variable domain, rest sourced from reference TRBV7-6 and TRBJ1-6, is GAGVSQSPRYKVTKRGQDVALRCDPISGHVSLYWYRQALGQGPEFLTYFNYEAQQDKSGLPNDRFSAERPEGSISTLTIQRTEQRDSAMYRCASSLEGGDSPLHFGNGTRLTVT.

V gene TRBV28 combines with J gene TRBJ2-2; D perhaps matches TRBD1 (6 bases). Germline lookup yields CDR1 MDHEN and CDR2 SYDVKM. V was pared by 2 bases and J by 4 bases, with 11 bases between. This CDR3 spans 15 amino acids. The CDR3 nucleotides are TGTGCCAGCAGTTTAGCAGGGGTGAGCACCGGGGAGCTGTTTTTT. It codes for CASSLAGVSTGELFF.

The V and J genes are TRBV11-2 and TRBJ2-1; unclear D gene. Germline CDR1 reads SGHAT; CDR2 reads FQNNGV. Trimming left V 1 base short and J 6 bases short, with 7 bases between. The CDR3 is made up of 13 amino acids. CDR3: CASSLGVRNEQFF. CDR3 nucleotides: TGTGCCAGCAGCTTAGGTGTCCGCAATGAGCAGTTCTTC.

This clonotype was observed a single time. The V and J genes are TRBV29-1 and TRBJ1-5; D remains unclear. The CDR3 extends over 14 amino acids. Trimming cost V 5 bases and J 9 bases, with 20 bases left between them. Germline CDR1 SQVTM, CDR2 ANQGSEA. The DNA of the CDR3 is TGCAGCGTTCTTGAGACCTCTTGGGGTTCGCCCCAGCATTTT. Translation: CSVLETSWGSPQHF.